These 12 T cell receptor beta chains came from one sample sequenced in a study of cytomegalovirus exposure and HLA in healthy donors. In the PCR, 60 Vbeta and 13 Jbeta primers were used. The table came from immunoSEQ multiplex PCR; TCRdb's copy has only in-frame clones and leaves some out. The table records 190,000 or so clones, 82% of them present only once. The source material was PBMCs. The receptors were sampled from a boy between 2 and 15 years old in good health and CMV-seronegative.

The rearrangement links TRBV9 to TRBJ2-2; 8 bases fit TRBD1. V lost 5 bases and J lost 2; bases outside the gene matches: 5. Germline CDR1 reads SGDLS; CDR2 reads YYNGEE. The CDR3 length is 15 residues. The CDR3 loop reads CASSRDRGNTGELFF. The CDR3, as DNA: TGTGCCAGCAGTCGAGACAGGGGAAACACCGGGGAGCTGTTTTTT.

The J gene is TRBJ2-5, the V gene TRBV29-1, with D perhaps matching TRBD2 (5 bases). V lost 8 bases, J lost 0 bases, and 16 bases lay in between. Germline CDR1 is SQVTM and CDR2 is ANQGSEA. CDR3 length: 14 residues. CDR3 nucleotide sequence: TGCAGCTTTCAAGGAAGGGAGTACCAAGAGACCCAGTACTTC. As protein: CSFQGREYQETQYF.

In this sample, this clone turned up once. J is TRBJ2-5 and V is TRBV5-1, with D possibly TRBD1 on 5 matching bases. Germline V lookup: CDR1 SGHRS, CDR2 YFSETQ. Trimming shortened V by 0 bases and J by 2 bases, and 11 bases separated the two germline ends. The CDR3 has 15 residues. This CDR3 reads CASSLVTTDQETQYF. The CDR3 bases are TGCGCCAGCAGCTTGGTAACGACAGATCAAGAGACCCAGTACTTC.

This sequence joins TRBV5-1 and TRBJ2-7, with TRBD2 as a possible D gene (5 bases). The CDR3 runs to 15 residues. From germline, CDR1 is SGHRS and CDR2 YFSETQ. The ends were cut back, 0 bases at V and 0 bases at J, with 10 bases in the middle. CDR3: CASSLGGGPSYEQYF. The CDR3 nucleotides read TGCGCCAGCAGCTTGGGCGGAGGACCCTCCTACGAGCAGTACTTC.

V is TRBV15 and J is TRBJ1-1, with no clear D. V shed 3 bases and J shed 0 bases, with 14 bases lying between them. Germline CDR1 reads LNHNV; CDR2 reads YYDKDF (reference sequence). This CDR3 region has 16 residues. This CDR3 is CATSSLIGLMNTEAFF. The CDR3 bases are TGTGCCACCAGCAGTCTGATAGGACTCATGAACACTGAAGCTTTCTTT.

The chain links TRBV20-1 to TRBJ2-7; no reliable D call. V gave up 3 bases and J gave up 3 bases, with 3 bases separating them. From germline, CDR1 is DFQATT and CDR2 SNEGSKA (reference sequence). This CDR3 comprises 10 residues. CDR3 bases: TGCAGTGCTAGCCGCTACGAGCAGTACTTC. This gives the protein CSASRYEQYF.

The chain joins TRBV29-1 to TRBJ2-1, with D perhaps TRBD2 (7 bases). The germline V gene has CDR1 SQVTM and CDR2 ANQGSEA. The V gene lost 1 base and the J gene lost 2 bases, with 12 bases spanning the gap. The CDR3 covers 15 residues. The CDR3 coding sequence is TGCAGCGTTGAAGGGAGGCGGGGGCCCTACAATGAGCAGTTCTTC. Amino acids: CSVEGRRGPYNEQFF.

This chain uses TRBV4-2 with TRBJ2-3; the match to TRBD2 covers 8 bases. This CDR3 has 16 amino acids. Germline assignment: CDR1 LGHNA and CDR2 YNFKEQ. Unmatched junction bases numbered 7, after V lost 4 bases and J lost 1 base. The CDR3 region is CASSRRAGEGTDTQYF. The CDR3 region has the DNA TGTGCCAGCAGCCGGCGAGCGGGGGAGGGCACAGATACGCAGTATTTT.

The CDR3: CASSFPGGNTGELFF. The CDR3, as DNA: TGTGCCAGCAGTTTCCCGGGGGGGAACACCGGGGAGCTGTTTTTT. This sequence joins TRBV28 and TRBJ2-2, with 7 bases identical to TRBD2. The J segment lost 1 base and the V segment lost 3 bases, leaving 2 bases of the junction unmatched. CDR3 length equals 15 residues. Germline assignment: CDR1 MDHEN and CDR2 SYDVKM.

The chain links TRBV18 to TRBJ1-4; TRBD1 matches 8 bases. In germline, CDR1 is KGHSH, CDR2 LQKENI. Trimming took 3 bases from V and 7 from J; bases not matched to a gene: 10. The CDR3 length is 16 residues. CDR3 loop: CASSPVYRGGTEKLFF. In nucleotides, the CDR3 is TGTGCCAGCTCACCGGTATACAGGGGGGGAACTGAAAAACTGTTTTTT. The variable domain in full, completed from reference TRBV18 and TRBJ1-4, reads NAGVMQNPRHLVRRRGQEARLRCSPMKGHSHVYWYRQLPEEGLKFMVYLQKENIIDESGMPKERFSAEFPKEGPSILRIQQVVRGDSAAYFCASSPVYRGGTEKLFFGSGTQLSVL.

This sequence joins TRBV28 and TRBJ1-5; D not certain. The CDR3 covers 15 residues. CDR1 and CDR2 (germline): MDHEN, SYDVKM. Trimming stripped 2 bases from V and 7 bases from J, with 15 bases between. The CDR3 DNA sequence: TGTGCCAGCAGTTTACACGACAACAGAGGGCAGCCCCAGCATTTT. Translation: CASSLHDNRGQPQHF.

About this clone: The junction differs from germline at one of its ends, possibly a read error. The rearrangement joins TRBV4-1 to TRBJ2-1, with 7 nucleotides matching TRBD2. This CDR3 region has 15 residues. Looked up from germline, CDR1 is MGHRA and CDR2 is YSYEKL. The CDR3 sequence is CASSQGPGRSDEQFF. The CDR3 DNA reads as TGTGCCAGCAGCCAAGGGCCCGGGAGGAGCGACGAGCAGTTCTTC.